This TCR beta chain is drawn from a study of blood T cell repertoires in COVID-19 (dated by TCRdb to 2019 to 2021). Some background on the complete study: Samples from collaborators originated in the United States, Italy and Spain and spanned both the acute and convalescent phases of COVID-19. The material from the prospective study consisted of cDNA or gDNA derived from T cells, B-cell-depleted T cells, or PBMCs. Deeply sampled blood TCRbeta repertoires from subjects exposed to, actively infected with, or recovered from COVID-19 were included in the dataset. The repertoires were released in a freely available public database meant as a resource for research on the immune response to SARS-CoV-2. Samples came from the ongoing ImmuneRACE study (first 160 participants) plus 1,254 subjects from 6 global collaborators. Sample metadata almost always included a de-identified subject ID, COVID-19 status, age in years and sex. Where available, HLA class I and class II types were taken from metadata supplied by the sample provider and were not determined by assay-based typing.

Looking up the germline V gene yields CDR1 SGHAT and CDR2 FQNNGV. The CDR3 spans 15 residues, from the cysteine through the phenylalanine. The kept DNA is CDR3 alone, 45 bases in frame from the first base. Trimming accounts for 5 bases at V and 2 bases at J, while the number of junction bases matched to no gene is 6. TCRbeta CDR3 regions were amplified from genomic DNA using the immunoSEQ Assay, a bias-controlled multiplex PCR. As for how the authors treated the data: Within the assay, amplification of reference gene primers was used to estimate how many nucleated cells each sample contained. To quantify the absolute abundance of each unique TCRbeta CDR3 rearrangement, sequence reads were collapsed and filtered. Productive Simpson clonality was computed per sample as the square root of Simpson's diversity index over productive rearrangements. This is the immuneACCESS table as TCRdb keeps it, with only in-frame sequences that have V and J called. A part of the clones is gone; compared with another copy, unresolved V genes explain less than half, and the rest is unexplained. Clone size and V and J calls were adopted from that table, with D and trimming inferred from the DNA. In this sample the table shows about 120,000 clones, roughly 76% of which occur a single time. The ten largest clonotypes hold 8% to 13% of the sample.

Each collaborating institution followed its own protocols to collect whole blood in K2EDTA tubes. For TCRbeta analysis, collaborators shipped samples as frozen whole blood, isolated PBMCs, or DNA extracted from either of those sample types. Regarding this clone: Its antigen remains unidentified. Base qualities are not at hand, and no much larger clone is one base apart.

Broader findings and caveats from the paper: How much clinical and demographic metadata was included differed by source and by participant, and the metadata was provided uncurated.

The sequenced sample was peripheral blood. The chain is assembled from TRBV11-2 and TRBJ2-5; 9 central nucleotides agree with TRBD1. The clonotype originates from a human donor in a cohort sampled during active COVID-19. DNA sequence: TGTGCCAGCAGCCCTAGGACAGGGGAACAAGAGACCCAGTACTTC. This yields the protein CASSPRTGEQETQYF.